This T cell receptor beta chain was captured by sequencing in a study of T cells in narcolepsy. Regarding the study as a whole: In some patient and control memory CD4+ samples, autoreactive clones were absent. Autoreactive clonotypes reportedly recurred in blood of same and different patients, not controls.

A note on this clone: The target antigen is unknown.

TCRdb's copy holds only in-frame clones and misses some; the assay was immunoSEQ multiplex PCR. There are 30,000 to 35,000 clones in the sample; 83% occur only once, and less than 3% lies in the top ten. This CDR3 contains 12 residues. Germline CDR1 reads KGHSH; CDR2 reads LQKENI. V was clipped by 2 bases and J by 5 bases, with 6 bases between them. The TCR originated in a human donor with narcolepsy. V is TRBV18 and J is TRBJ1-2; D unclear. Sequenced input: CD45RA- memory CD4+ T cells from PBMCs. Here the CDR3 reads CASSPETYGYTF. The DNA of the CDR3 is TGTGCCAGCTCACCAGAGACTTATGGCTACACCTTC.